These 21 T cell receptor beta chains were sequenced from one sample in a study of identical twins (dated by TCRdb to about 2016). The library was made by 5' RACE. These reads were obtained on an Illumina HiSeq 2000. TCRdb reprocessing: public reads trimmed at Q25 with fastp, clones called with MiXCR, in-frame beta chains kept. Merged by CDR3 protein, the rows form single entries marked with the most common genes and DNA. This sample lists around 230,000 distinct CDR3 sequences; around 10% were detected once. The top ten hold about 5% of the sample. Sequenced input: memory (CD45RO+) T cells sorted from blood. The cell subset or site label, read with the paper, signifies: CD45RO+ enriched T cells. All receptors come from a woman aged 18-35 years in good health.

In its sample, this clonotype was seen a few times. The V call is TRBV6-6, the J call TRBJ2-7; 9 bases map to TRBD1. V lost 6 bases and J lost 6; bases outside the gene matches: 6. Germline-derived CDR1 and CDR2 are MNHNY and SVGAGI (reference sequence). This CDR3 is built from 13 residues. As DNA, the CDR3 is TGTGCCAGCAGCGTCCGGACAGGGGCCGAGCAGTACTTC. Amino acids: CASSVRTGAEQYF.

In its sample, this clonotype was seen a few times. The chain combines TRBV18 with TRBJ2-4; no firm D call. The V end lost 2 bases, the J end lost 6 bases, and 11 bases lay between the germline ends. Per the germline V gene, CDR1 is KGHSH and CDR2 is LQKENI. The CDR3 covers 14 residues. In nucleotides, the CDR3 is TGTGCCAGCTCACCAGGGATGCGAGGAAACATTCAGTACTTC. It translates to CASSPGMRGNIQYF.

This clonotype turned up a few times. The V gene is TRBV20-1, the J gene TRBJ2-1, with D maybe TRBD2 (5 bases). The CDR3 spans 15 residues. Germline V CDR1 and CDR2: DFQATT, SNEGSKA (reference sequence). Trimming pared 3 bases from V and 8 bases from J, leaving 20 bases between. The CDR3 spells CSARAWRALRDEQFF. CDR3 coding DNA: TGCAGTGCTAGGGCCTGGCGGGCCTTAAGGGATGAGCAGTTCTTC.

The table lists this clonotype with a few counts. This chain joins TRBV7-9 and TRBJ2-2; D is tentatively TRBD1 or TRBD2 (5 bases each). V lost 3 bases, J lost 6 bases, and 11 bases lay in between. Germline lookup yields CDR1 SEHNR and CDR2 FQNEAQ (reference sequence). The CDR3 contains 14 residues. CDR3 sequence: CASSLSGTAGELFF. The CDR3 DNA sequence: TGTGCCAGCAGCTTGTCAGGGACGGCCGGGGAGCTGTTTTTT.

This clonotype was counted many times. The chain has TRBV7-9 and TRBJ2-5; D is unclear. Germline assignment: CDR1 SEHNR and CDR2 FQNEAQ (reference sequence). V was clipped by 5 bases and J by 3 bases, with 13 bases between them. The CDR3 loop spans 14 amino acids. CDR3 loop: CASSLQGPEETQYF. In DNA form, the CDR3 reads TGTGCCAGCAGCCTGCAAGGACCCGAAGAGACCCAGTACTTC. Variable domain in full (rest from reference TRBV7-9 and TRBJ2-5): DTGVSQNPRHKITKRGQNVTFRCDPISEHNRLYWYRQTLGQGPEFLTYFQNEAQLEKSRLLSDRFSAERPKGSFSTLEIQRTEQGDSAMYLCASSLQGPEETQYFGPGTRLLVL.

This clonotype was observed a few times. V gene TRBV7-9 combines with J gene TRBJ1-1; no clear D gene. Germline CDR1 is SEHNR and CDR2 is FQNEAQ (reference sequence). V was clipped by 2 bases and J by 1 base, with 5 bases between them. This CDR3 spans 13 amino acids. CDR3 coding DNA: TGTGCCAGCAGCTTACCCCCGAACACTGAAGCTTTCTTT. This sequence encodes CASSLPPNTEAFF.

CDR3 DNA sequence: TGCGCCAGCACCTCCCGGCAGACTAGCGGATCCCAAGAGACCCAGTACTTC. Protein product: CASTSRQTSGSQETQYF. The chain uses TRBV5-1 and TRBJ2-5; 9 nucleotides line up with TRBD2. V was clipped by 6 bases and J by 1 base; unmatched bases: 13. Germline values: CDR1 SGHRS, CDR2 YFSETQ. The CDR3 is made up of 17 amino acids. Combining the CDR3 with reference TRBV5-1 and TRBJ2-5 gives the whole variable domain KAGVTQTPRYLIKTRGQQVTLSCSPISGHRSVSWYQQTPGQGLQFLFEYFSETQRNKGNFPGRFSGRQFSNSRSEMNVSTLELGDSALYLCASTSRQTSGSQETQYFGPGTRLLVL.

The table lists this clonotype with a few counts. This rearrangement joins TRBV12-3 or TRBV12-4 to TRBJ2-6, with a weak D call TRBD1 (6 bases). The CDR3 contains 17 residues. V was clipped by 1 base and J by 11 bases, with 21 bases between them. CDR3 sequence (DNA): TGTGCCAGCAGTTTAGGGATTTCGTCAGGGGTGACCCACGTCCTGACTTTC. Amino acid sequence: CASSLGISSGVTHVLTF.

V usage is TRBV9 and J usage is TRBJ2-7; tentative D call: TRBD2 (5 bases). CDR3 length: 15 amino acids. Deletions cut 2 bases from V and 1 base from J, with 13 bases between. Germline V CDR1 and CDR2: SGDLS, YYNGEE. The CDR3 is CASSVQDSRSYEQYF. In DNA form, the CDR3 reads TGTGCCAGCAGCGTGCAGGACTCGAGATCCTACGAGCAGTACTTC.

This clonotype has at least ten counts. The DNA of the CDR3 is TGTGCCAGCAGCTCGACTAGCGGGAGACCGACAGATACGCAGTATTTT. Its protein product is CASSSTSGRPTDTQYF. The chain links TRBV7-6 to TRBJ2-3, with 12 bases matching TRBD2. This CDR3 spans 16 amino acids. Looked up from germline, CDR1 is SGHVS and CDR2 is FNYEAQ. The V and J ends lost 4 bases and 3 bases, in that order; junction bases with no gene match: 5.

This clonotype was recorded at least ten times. V is TRBV7-9 and J is TRBJ1-2; TRBD1 matches 8 bases. Germline V gene data show CDR1 as SEHNR and CDR2 as FQNEAQ (reference sequence). This CDR3 is 12 amino acids long. V lost 3 bases to trimming and J lost 8 bases; unmatched junction nucleotides: 2. CDR3 DNA sequence: TGTGCCAGCAGCTTCGCAGGGGGCGGCTACACCTTC. Its translation: CASSFAGGGYTF.

This clonotype was detected many times. The chain joins TRBV4-3 to TRBJ2-2; D possibly uses TRBD1 or TRBD2 (5 bases each). Germline assignment: CDR1 LGHNA and CDR2 YSLEER. V was pared by 0 bases and J by 3 bases, with 8 bases between. The CDR3 has 15 residues. The CDR3 is CASSQDLGDTGELFF. CDR3 coding DNA: TGCGCCAGCAGCCAAGATCTGGGGGACACCGGGGAGCTGTTTTTT.

There are many counts of this clonotype. This sequence joins TRBV12-3 or TRBV12-4 and TRBJ2-1; weak D call: TRBD2 (5 bases). V gave up 2 bases and J gave up 5 bases, with 7 bases separating them. The CDR3 totals 13 residues. The CDR3 DNA is TGTGCCAGCAGTTTACGGGAAGACAATGAGCAGTTCTTC. Its protein is CASSLREDNEQFF.

The table lists this clonotype with a few counts. The chain links TRBV6-2 or TRBV6-3 to TRBJ2-3; D possibly corresponds to TRBD2 (6 bases). Germline CDR1 MNHEY, CDR2 SVGEGT. The CDR3 is 16 amino acids. V was cut by 7 bases and J by 3 bases, with 20 bases left in between. CDR3 bases: TGTGCCAGCAACTTGAGAAGCACAGGAGGGACAGATACGCAGTATTTT. The encoded protein is CASNLRSTGGTDTQYF.

This clonotype was detected a few times. The chain combines TRBV28 with TRBJ1-2; perhaps TRBD1 as D (5 bases). The CDR3 extends over 14 amino acids. V shed 5 bases and J shed 6 bases, with 16 bases lying between them. Germline lookup yields CDR1 MDHEN and CDR2 SYDVKM. For the CDR3, the DNA is TGTGCCAGCAGTCTCTCGTGGGGGGGAGATGGCTACACCTTC. It translates to CASSLSWGGDGYTF.

Only a few counts were recorded for this clonotype. The gene calls are TRBV20-1 and TRBJ2-3, with 9 bases identical to TRBD2. The ends lost 5 bases at V and 3 bases at J; junction bases unmatched: 9. Germline V gene sequence: CDR1 DFQATT, CDR2 SNEGSKA (reference sequence). The CDR3 is 15 residues long. As DNA, the CDR3 is TGCAGTGCTCTCGGGACTAGCAGGGGAACAGATACGCAGTATTTT. It encodes CSALGTSRGTDTQYF.

This chain connects TRBV7-2 to TRBJ2-1; D remains ambiguous. From germline, CDR1 is SGHTA and CDR2 FQGNSA. The V end was cut by 1 base, the J end by 15 bases, with 13 bases between. This CDR3 comprises 12 residues. As DNA, the CDR3 is TGTGCCAGCAGCTTAGGTAGTGTCGGTCCGTTCTTC. It translates to CASSLGSVGPFF. The full variable domain, its missing parts supplied by reference TRBV7-2 and TRBJ2-1, is GAGVSQSPSNKVTEKGKDVELRCDPISGHTALYWYRQSLGQGLEFLIYFQGNSAPDKSGLPSDRFSAERTGGSVSTLTIQRTQQEDSAVYLCASSLGSVGPFFGPGTRLTVL.

This clonotype was observed a handful of times. This rearrangement joins TRBV20-1 to TRBJ2-1; 7 bases match TRBD2. Trimming cost V 2 bases and J 6 bases; bases outside gene matches: 10. Per the germline V gene, CDR1 is DFQATT and CDR2 is SNEGSKA (reference sequence). This CDR3 has 15 residues. As DNA, the CDR3 is TGCAGTGCTAGAAGGTCTAGCGGAGAACTCAATGAGCAGTTCTTC. Translating gives CSARRSSGELNEQFF.

This clonotype was recorded at least ten times. The chain recombines TRBV7-8 with TRBJ2-5; D is uncertain. V lost 1 base, J lost 6 bases, and 15 bases lay in between. The CDR3 has 15 residues. CDR1 is SGHVS, CDR2 FQNEAQ, per germline. CDR3 amino acids: CASSLETVRRKTQYF. As DNA, the CDR3 is TGTGCCAGCAGCTTAGAAACAGTCCGGAGAAAGACCCAGTACTTC.

This clonotype was observed a few times. The chain couples TRBV5-1 to TRBJ2-1; the match to TRBD2 covers 9 bases. The V gene end was trimmed by 0 bases and the J gene end by 3 bases; junction bases not matched to a gene: 4. The CDR3 is 16 amino acids. CDR1 and CDR2 (germline): SGHRS, YFSETQ. CDR3 sequence reads: CASSLVAGADYNEQFF. In DNA, the CDR3 is TGCGCCAGCAGCTTGGTAGCGGGGGCGGACTACAATGAGCAGTTCTTC.

This clonotype was seen only a few times. The V call is TRBV15, the J call TRBJ2-7, with D possibly TRBD2 on 6 matching bases. Trimming left V 5 bases short and J 3 bases short, with 14 bases between. CDR1 is LNHNV and CDR2 is YYDKDF in the germline V gene (reference sequence). The CDR3 extends over 14 amino acids. Written as DNA, the CDR3 is TGTGCCACCAGCGGAGCGGGTGGGATCTACGAGCAGTACTTC. Protein product: CATSGAGGIYEQYF.